The clone carrying this T cell receptor (beta chain) has at least ten counts. The data were taken from a study of CD8 T cells in ankylosing spondylitis. TCRdb passed the 5' RACE reads through MiXCR, listing each CDR3 protein once. The data hold under 250,000 distinct CDR3 sequences, with about 10% observed a single time. The length of the CDR3 is 15 residues. V was clipped by 7 bases and J by 5 bases; unmatched bases: 13. Germline-derived CDR1 and CDR2 are DFQATT and SNEGSKA (reference sequence). The chain recombines TRBV20-1 with TRBJ2-1, with TRBD2 matching 8 bases. This sequence was found in a male donor with ankylosing spondylitis or in good health (not recorded which). Specimen: blood, either unsorted or a sorted T cell fraction (not recorded which). The CDR3 DNA reads TGCAGTGTTCCGGAGGGCGGGAGGAGCCACAATGAGCAGTTCTTC. Its protein is CSVPEGGRSHNEQFF.